This T cell receptor beta chain derives from a study of cytomegalovirus exposure and HLA in healthy donors. The germline CDR1 and CDR2 sequences are KGHSH and LQKENI. Trimming cost V 3 bases and J 8 bases, with 8 bases left between them. This CDR3 is 12 amino acids long. The PCR contained 60 Vbeta and 13 Jbeta primers. Sequenced by immunoSEQ multiplex PCR; TCRdb stores in-frame clones only, minus some. The table lists tens of thousands of clones, 55% to 75% of them singletons, with over 13% in the top ten. This clone was picked up a small number of times. Its target is not known. Study-wide findings and caveats: Common viral pathogens seemed to be connected with several of the most significant clusters, according to a later analysis. A missense variant in DCLRE1C was later tied to TCR beta V- and J-gene trimming. Fewer than 200 TCR beta chains were listed as cytomegalovirus-associated.

This TCR came from a woman between 45 and 60 years old in good health and CMV-seropositive. The genes are TRBV18 and TRBJ2-1; D not certain. Sequencing was carried out using PBMCs. The CDR3 reads CASSPVAYEQFF. The CDR3 nucleotides are TGTGCCAGCTCACCGGTAGCATATGAGCAGTTCTTC.